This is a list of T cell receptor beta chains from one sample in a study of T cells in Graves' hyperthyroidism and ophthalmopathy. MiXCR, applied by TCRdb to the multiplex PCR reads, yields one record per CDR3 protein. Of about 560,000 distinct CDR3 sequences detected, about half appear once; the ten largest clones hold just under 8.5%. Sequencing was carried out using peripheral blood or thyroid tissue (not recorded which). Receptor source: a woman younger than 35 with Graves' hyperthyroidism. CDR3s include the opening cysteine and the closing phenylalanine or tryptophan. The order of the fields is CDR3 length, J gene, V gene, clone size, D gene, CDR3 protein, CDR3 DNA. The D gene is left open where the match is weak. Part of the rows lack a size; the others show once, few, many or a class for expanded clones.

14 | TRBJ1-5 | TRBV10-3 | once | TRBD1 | CAISDRDRNQPQHF | TGTGCCATCAGCGACCGGGACAGGAACCAGCCCCAGCATTTT
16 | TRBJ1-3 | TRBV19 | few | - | CASSGRQVYSGNTIYF | TGTGCCAGTAGTGGGCGGCAGGTCTACTCTGGAAACACCATATATTTT
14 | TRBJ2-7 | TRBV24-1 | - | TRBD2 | CAGSQGSLADEQYF | TGTGCCGGCAGCCAAGGGTCGCTAGCGGACGAGCAGTACTTC
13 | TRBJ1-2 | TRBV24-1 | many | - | CATSDRGKDGYTF | TGTGCCACCAGTGATAGGGGGAAAGATGGCTACACCTTC
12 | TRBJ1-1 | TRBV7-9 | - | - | CASSSEGPEAFF | TGTGCCAGCAGCTCCGAGGGGCCTGAAGCTTTCTTT
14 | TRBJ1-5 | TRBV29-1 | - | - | CSVQTGGGGQPQHF | TGCAGCGTTCAGACCGGGGGGGGGGGTCAGCCCCAGCATTTT
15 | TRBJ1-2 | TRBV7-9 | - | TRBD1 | CASSPPGQDLYGYTF | TGTGCCAGCAGTCCTCCCGGACAGGATCTATATGGCTACACCTTC
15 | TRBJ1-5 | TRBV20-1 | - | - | CSATGTANSNQPQHF | TGCAGTGCTACCGGGACTGCGAATAGCAATCAGCCCCAGCATTTT
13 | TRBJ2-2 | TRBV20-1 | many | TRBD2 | CSGLAVNTGELFF | TGCAGTGGGCTAGCGGTGAACACCGGGGAGCTGTTTTTT
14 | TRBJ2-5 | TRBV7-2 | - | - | CASSLTGDVETQYF | TGTGCCAGCAGCTTGACCGGGGACGTAGAGACCCAGTACTTC
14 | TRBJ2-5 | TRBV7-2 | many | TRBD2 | CASSLWRELETQYF | TGTGCCAGCAGCTTATGGCGGGAGTTAGAGACCCAGTACTTC
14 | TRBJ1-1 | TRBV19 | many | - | CASSIRRRIAEAFF | TGTGCCAGTAGTATAAGGCGGCGAATAGCTGAAGCTTTCTTT
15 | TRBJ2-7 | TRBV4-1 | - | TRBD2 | CASSQEGGSKYEQYF | TGCGCCAGCAGCCAAGAAGGCGGGAGCAAGTACGAGCAGTACTTC
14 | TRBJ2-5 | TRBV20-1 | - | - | CSARVRGRRETQYF | TGCAGTGCTAGAGTGCGGGGACGTCGGGAGACCCAGTACTTC
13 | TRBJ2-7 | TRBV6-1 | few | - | CASNNRDSYEQYF | TGTGCCAGCAACAACCGGGACTCCTACGAGCAGTACTTC
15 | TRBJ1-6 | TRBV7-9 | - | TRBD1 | CASSPAGTDNSPLHF | TGTGCCAGCAGCCCGGCCGGGACAGATAATTCACCCCTCCACTTT
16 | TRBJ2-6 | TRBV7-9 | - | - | CASSLVGLTGANVLTF | TGTGCCAGCAGCTTGGTAGGGCTGACTGGGGCCAACGTCCTGACTTTC
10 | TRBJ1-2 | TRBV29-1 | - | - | CSVGTRGYTF | TGCAGCGTTGGGACGAGGGGCTACACCTTC
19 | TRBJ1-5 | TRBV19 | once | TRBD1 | CASSISWQGEFGWDQPQHF | TGTGCCAGTAGTATTTCTTGGCAGGGGGAATTTGGGTGGGATCAGCCCCAGCATTTT
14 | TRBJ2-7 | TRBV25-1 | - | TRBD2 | CASSRQLAGSEQYF | TGTGCCAGCAGCCGCCAACTAGCGGGAAGCGAGCAGTACTTC
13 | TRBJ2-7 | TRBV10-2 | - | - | CASSSGYLDEQYF | TGTGCCAGCAGTTCAGGTTACTTGGACGAGCAGTACTTC
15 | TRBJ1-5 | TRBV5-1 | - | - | CASSLTGQSNQPQHF | TGCGCCAGCAGCTTGACAGGGCAGAGCAATCAGCCCCAGCATTTT
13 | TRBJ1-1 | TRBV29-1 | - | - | CSMGSGKETEAFF | TGCAGCATGGGGAGTGGGAAGGAGACTGAAGCTTTCTTT
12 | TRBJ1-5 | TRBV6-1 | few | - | CASTDTFQPQHF | TGTGCCAGCACCGACACTTTTCAGCCCCAGCATTTT
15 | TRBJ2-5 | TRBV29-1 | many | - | CSVNPLGPYGETQYF | TGCAGCGTTAACCCTCTAGGGCCTTACGGAGAGACCCAGTACTTC
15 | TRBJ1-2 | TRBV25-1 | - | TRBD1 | CASVEDSDRAYGYTF | TGTGCCAGCGTTGAAGACTCCGACAGGGCCTATGGCTACACCTTC
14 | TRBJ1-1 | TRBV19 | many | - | CASSTGRPNTEAFF | TGTGCCAGTAGTACGGGACGGCCGAACACTGAAGCTTTCTTT
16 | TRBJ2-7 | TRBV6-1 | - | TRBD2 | CASSRATSGPSYEQYF | TGTGCCAGCAGTCGTGCGACTAGCGGGCCCTCCTACGAGCAGTACTTC
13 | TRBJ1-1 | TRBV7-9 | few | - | CASSPDPGTEAFF | TGTGCCAGCAGCCCTGACCCAGGGACTGAAGCTTTCTTT